One sample yielded the 22 T cell receptor beta chains listed below, sequenced in a study of blood T cells in healthy people across ages. The authors ran a second PCR of about 6 to 11 cycles using a sample-barcoded 5' primer and a J-beta primer mix. MiXCR, run by TCRdb on the 5' RACE reads, gives a single entry per CDR3 protein. Among some 750,000 distinct CDR3 sequences, about a fifth were seen once, and the ten largest hold 22%. The sequencing input was blood. Receptors were obtained from a man between 65 and 85 years old in good health.

The chain recombines TRBV12-3 or TRBV12-4 with TRBJ1-3; D unresolved. The CDR3 is 15 amino acids. Trimming stripped 1 base from V and 2 bases from J, with 9 bases between. For the CDR3, the DNA is TGTGCCAGCAGTTTAGGAGACTTACCTGGAAACACCATATATTTT. Its translation is CASSLGDLPGNTIYF.

The V gene is TRBV4-2, the J gene TRBJ2-1, with 7 nucleotides matching TRBD2. The germline gives CDR1 LGHNA, CDR2 YNFKEQ. Unmatched junction bases numbered 10, after V lost 2 bases and J lost 9 bases. The CDR3 covers 15 residues. The CDR3 nucleotides read TGTGCCAGCAGCCAATGGGGAGGGCAACAAGGTGAGCAGTTCTTC. Residues: CASSQWGGQQGEQFF.

This clonotype was detected many times. The rearrangement links TRBV6-2 or TRBV6-3 to TRBJ2-1, with D perhaps TRBD1 (5 bases). This CDR3 spans 15 amino acids. Trimming took off 2 bases at V and 0 bases at J, with 8 bases between the two ends. Per the germline V gene, CDR1 is MNHEY and CDR2 is SVGEGT. In DNA form, the CDR3 reads TGTGCCAGCAGTTACGGGGCTCCCTCCTACAATGAGCAGTTCTTC. Amino acid sequence: CASSYGAPSYNEQFF.

The chain combines TRBV6-1 with TRBJ2-6; TRBD1 agrees at 8 bases. Germline CDR1 reads MNHNS; CDR2 reads SASEGT. The CDR3 contains 17 residues. Trimming took 5 bases from V and 2 from J; bases not matched to a gene: 8. The CDR3 sequence: CASSPRTGSAGANVLTF. The CDR3 DNA follows: TGTGCCAGCAGTCCCCGGACAGGGTCTGCTGGGGCCAACGTCCTGACTTTC.

This chain links TRBV4-1 with TRBJ2-2; D unclear. There are 13 residues in the CDR3. V lost 0 bases to trimming and J lost 4 bases, with 3 bases between them. The germline V gene encodes CDR1 MGHRA and CDR2 YSYEKL. CDR3 sequence reads: CASSQEVTGELFF. The DNA of the CDR3 is TGCGCCAGCAGCCAAGAAGTCACCGGGGAGCTGTTTTTT.

CDR3 in amino acids: CASSFQGASGELFF. CDR3 DNA sequence: TGCGCCAGCAGCTTCCAGGGGGCGTCCGGGGAGCTGTTTTTT. This chain links TRBV5-1 with TRBJ2-2, with 8 bases aligning to TRBD1. Germline CDR1 SGHRS, CDR2 YFSETQ. The CDR3 contains 14 residues. J gave up 6 bases and V 2 bases, and 3 bases lay outside the gene matches.

This clonotype was observed a handful of times. The chain links TRBV5-1 to TRBJ2-2; D gene unclear. The CDR3 totals 15 residues. The germline gives CDR1 SGHRS, CDR2 YFSETQ. Trimming pared 5 bases from V and 1 base from J, leaving 12 bases between. Here the CDR3 DNA reads TGCGCCAGCAGGACCACTACCGAGAACACCGGGGAGCTGTTTTTT. Translating it yields CASRTTTENTGELFF.

Concerning this clonotype: It may be a read error: a sequence one base away is much more abundant. In nucleotides, the CDR3 is TGCAGCGTTGAATCCAGCGGGACAGATACGCAGTATTTT. This encodes CSVESSGTDTQYF. The V call is TRBV29-1, the J call TRBJ2-3, with TRBD2 as a possible D gene (6 bases). The germline V gene has CDR1 SQVTM and CDR2 ANQGSEA. The CDR3 is made up of 13 amino acids. The germline V and J ends were trimmed by 2 bases and 3 bases, with 9 bases remaining between them.

This clonotype was found a few times. V is TRBV12-3 or TRBV12-4 and J is TRBJ1-1, with D unresolved. V was pared by 5 bases and J by 0 bases, with 13 bases between. The CDR3 covers 15 residues. CDR3 region: CASSRGRHMNTEAFF. The DNA of the CDR3 is TGTGCCAGCAGTCGAGGACGCCACATGAACACTGAAGCTTTCTTT.

This clonotype was detected only a few times. The V call is TRBV24-1, the J call TRBJ2-3; D gene uncertain. Germline loops: CDR1 KGHDR, CDR2 SFDVKD. Deletions cut 1 base from V and 0 bases from J, with 10 bases between. This CDR3 is built from 16 residues. The CDR3 nucleotides are TGTGCCACCAGTGATTTCAGATTCCTTAGCACAGATACGCAGTATTTT. Translated: CATSDFRFLSTDTQYF.

CDR3 sequence: CASSLKGGPWEQYF. The CDR3 DNA reads as TGTGCCAGCAGTTTAAAAGGGGGGCCCTGGGAGCAGTACTTC. This chain connects TRBV12-3 or TRBV12-4 to TRBJ2-5; D might be TRBD1 or TRBD2, each matching 6 bases. Trimming stripped 2 bases from V and 11 bases from J, with 18 bases between. The CDR3 loop spans 14 amino acids.

The chain carries TRBV29-1 and TRBJ2-6; 8 bases line up with TRBD1. V trimming: 6 bases; J trimming: 9 bases; junction bases outside the gene matches: 10. From germline, CDR1 is SQVTM and CDR2 ANQGSEA. This CDR3 is built from 14 residues. CDR3 region: CSVQGALTSNVLTF. In DNA form, the CDR3 reads TGCAGCGTCCAGGGGGCGCTCACCAGCAACGTCCTGACTTTC.

The chain joins TRBV5-1 to TRBJ2-5; perhaps TRBD1 as D (6 bases). CDR3 length: 14 amino acids. V was shortened by 4 bases and J by 2 bases, with 12 bases between the two germline ends. Germline CDR1 and CDR2: SGHRS and YFSETQ. The CDR3 reads CASSPIQGQETQYF. The CDR3 region has the DNA TGCGCCAGCAGCCCCATACAGGGTCAAGAGACCCAGTACTTC.

J is TRBJ2-7 and V is TRBV7-8, with D maybe TRBD1 (6 bases). The V end lost 1 base, the J end lost 3 bases, and 13 bases lay between the germline ends. CDR3 length: 15 residues. Germline CDR1 is SGHVS and CDR2 is FQNEAQ. For the CDR3, the DNA is TGTGCCAGCAGCTTAGGGCTAGGGGGTAACTACGAGCAGTACTTC. The encoded protein is CASSLGLGGNYEQYF.

This clonotype was recorded a few times. CDR3 coding DNA: TGTGCCAGCAGTCTCAGGGATGGGGCTTTCTTT. Protein: CASSLRDGAFF. This rearrangement joins TRBV6-6 to TRBJ1-1; a possible D gene is TRBD1 (5 bases). This CDR3 has 11 amino acids. The V gene's germline CDR1 is MNHNY and CDR2 SVGAGI (reference sequence). V lost 5 bases and J lost 11, with 12 bases in between.

This chain joins TRBV28 and TRBJ2-5; TRBD2 aligns across 10 bases. The CDR3 has 16 residues. The V segment lost 2 bases and the J segment 1 base; nucleotides outside the gene matches: 4. Per germline, CDR1 MDHEN and CDR2 SYDVKM. CDR3 region: CASSLGLAESQETQYF. Written as DNA, the CDR3 is TGTGCCAGCAGTTTAGGACTAGCGGAGAGCCAAGAGACCCAGTACTTC.

In this sample, this clonotype turned up a few times. A much more abundant neighbour one base away suggests this may be a read error. This sequence joins TRBV5-1 and TRBJ2-5; 8 bases are a match to TRBD1. In germline, CDR1 is SGHRS, CDR2 YFSETQ. The CDR3 covers 15 residues. The CDR3 DNA sequence: TGCGCCGGCAGCTTGGACAGGGTTTGGCAAGAGACCCAGTACTTC. Its protein product is CAGSLDRVWQETQYF.

The rearrangement joins TRBV5-1 to TRBJ2-2; TRBD2 aligns across 10 bases. The CDR3 is made up of 18 amino acids. The germline CDR1 and CDR2 sequences are SGHRS and YFSETQ. V lost 1 base to trimming and J lost 4 bases; unmatched junction nucleotides: 10. The DNA for the CDR3 is TGCGCCAGCAGCTTGCCCCCTAGCGGGGGATCTGGCACCGGGGAGCTGTTTTTT. Protein product: CASSLPPSGGSGTGELFF.

This sequence joins TRBV12-3 or TRBV12-4 and TRBJ1-2; D gene uncertain. V gave up 3 bases and J gave up 4 bases, with 12 bases separating them. This CDR3 has 14 amino acids. CDR3 sequence reads: CASSFGVLGYGYTF. The CDR3 DNA reads as TGTGCCAGCAGTTTCGGGGTCCTGGGCTATGGCTACACCTTC.

The gene calls are TRBV3-1 and TRBJ2-5; 11 bases fit TRBD2. The assigned J gene may be wrong: the sequence end matches TRBJ2-1 better. This CDR3 has 16 amino acids. The germline V gene has CDR1 LGHDT and CDR2 YNNKEL (reference sequence). In DNA form, the CDR3 reads TGTGCCAGCAGCGTAATAGCGGGAGGGATGCACAATGAGCAGTTCTTC. Translating gives CASSVIAGGMHNEQFF.

The chain joins TRBV6-5 to TRBJ1-5; D uncertain. V lost 9 bases and J 4 bases, leaving 10 bases between the germline ends. Germline values: CDR1 MNHEY, CDR2 SVGAGI. This CDR3 has 12 amino acids. CDR3 amino acids: CASRIANQPQHF. The CDR3 coding sequence is TGTGCCAGTCGGATAGCGAATCAGCCCCAGCATTTT.

The rearrangement uses TRBV5-5 and TRBJ2-3, with D uncertain. From germline, CDR1 is SGHKS and CDR2 YYEKEE (reference sequence). The V gene lost 4 bases and the J gene lost 0 bases, with 15 bases spanning the gap. The CDR3 consists of 16 residues. The CDR3 nucleotides are TGTGCCAGCAGCCCCCCGACTGGCACTAGCACAGATACGCAGTATTTT. This encodes CASSPPTGTSTDTQYF. Based on the CDR3 plus reference TRBV5-5 and TRBJ2-3, the full variable domain is DAGVTQSPTHLIKTRGQQVTLRCSPISGHKSVSWYQQVLGQGPQFIFQYYEKEERGRGNFPDRFSARQFPNYSSELNVNALLLGDSALYLCASSPPTGTSTDTQYFGPGTRLTVL.